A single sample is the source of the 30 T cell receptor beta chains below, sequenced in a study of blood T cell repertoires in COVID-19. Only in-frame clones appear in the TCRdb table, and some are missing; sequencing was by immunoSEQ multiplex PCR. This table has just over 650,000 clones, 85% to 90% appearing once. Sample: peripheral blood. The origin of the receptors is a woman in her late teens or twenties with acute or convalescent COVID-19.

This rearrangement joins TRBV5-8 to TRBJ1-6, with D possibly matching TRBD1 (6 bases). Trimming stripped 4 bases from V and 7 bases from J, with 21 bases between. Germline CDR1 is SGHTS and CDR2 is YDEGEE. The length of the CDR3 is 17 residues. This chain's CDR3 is CASSHFTRGQGNSPLHF. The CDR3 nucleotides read TGTGCCAGCAGCCACTTCACCAGGGGTCAAGGGAATTCACCCCTCCACTTT.

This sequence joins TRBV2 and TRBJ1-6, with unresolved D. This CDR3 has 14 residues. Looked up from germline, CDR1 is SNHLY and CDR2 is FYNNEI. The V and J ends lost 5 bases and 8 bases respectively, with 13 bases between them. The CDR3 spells CASSRHRIDSPLHF. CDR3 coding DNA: TGTGCCAGCAGTAGACACAGAATAGATTCACCCCTCCACTTT.

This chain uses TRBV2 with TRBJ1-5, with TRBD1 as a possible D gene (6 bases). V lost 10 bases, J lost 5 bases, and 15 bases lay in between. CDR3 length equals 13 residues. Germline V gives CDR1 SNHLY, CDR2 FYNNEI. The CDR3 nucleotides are TGTGCCACCACTGGGACACTCGATCAGCCCCAGCATTTT. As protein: CATTGTLDQPQHF.

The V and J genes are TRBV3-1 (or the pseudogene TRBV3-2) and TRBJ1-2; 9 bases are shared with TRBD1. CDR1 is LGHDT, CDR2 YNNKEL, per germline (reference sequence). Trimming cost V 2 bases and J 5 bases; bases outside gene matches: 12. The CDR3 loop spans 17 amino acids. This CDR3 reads CASSQYLPTGGKYGYTF. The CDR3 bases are TGTGCCAGCAGCCAATACTTACCGACAGGGGGGAAGTATGGCTACACCTTC.

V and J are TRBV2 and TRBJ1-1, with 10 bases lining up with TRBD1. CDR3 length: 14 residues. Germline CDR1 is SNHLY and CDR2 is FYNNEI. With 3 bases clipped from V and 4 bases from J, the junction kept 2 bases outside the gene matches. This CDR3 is CASSDGQGGTEAFF. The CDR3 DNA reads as TGTGCCAGCAGTGACGGACAGGGGGGCACTGAAGCTTTCTTT.

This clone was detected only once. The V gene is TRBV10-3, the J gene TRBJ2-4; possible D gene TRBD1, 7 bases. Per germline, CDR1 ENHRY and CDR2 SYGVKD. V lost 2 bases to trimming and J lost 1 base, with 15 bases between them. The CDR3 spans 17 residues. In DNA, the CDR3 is TGTGCCATCAGTGAGGGAGGGGGCGGAAGGGCCAAAAACATTCAGTACTTC. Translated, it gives CAISEGGGGRAKNIQYF.

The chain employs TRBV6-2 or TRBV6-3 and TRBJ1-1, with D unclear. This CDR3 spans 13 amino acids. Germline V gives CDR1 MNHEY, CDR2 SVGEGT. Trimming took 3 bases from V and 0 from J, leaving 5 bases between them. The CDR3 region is CASSYQVNTEAFF. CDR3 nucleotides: TGTGCCAGCAGTTATCAGGTGAACACTGAAGCTTTCTTT.

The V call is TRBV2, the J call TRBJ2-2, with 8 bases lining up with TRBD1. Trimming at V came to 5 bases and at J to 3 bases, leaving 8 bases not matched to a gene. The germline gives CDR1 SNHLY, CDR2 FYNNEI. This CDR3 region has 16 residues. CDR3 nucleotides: TGTGCCAGCAGTTTTGACAGGGGCTATGACACCGGGGAGCTGTTTTTT. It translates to CASSFDRGYDTGELFF.

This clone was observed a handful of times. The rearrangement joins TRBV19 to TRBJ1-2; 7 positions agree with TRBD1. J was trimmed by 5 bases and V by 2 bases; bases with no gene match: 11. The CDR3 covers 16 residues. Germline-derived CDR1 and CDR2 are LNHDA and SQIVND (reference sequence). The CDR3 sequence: CASSITRDSAPYGYTF. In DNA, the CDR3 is TGTGCCAGTAGTATAACCCGGGACAGTGCCCCTTATGGCTACACCTTC.

The CDR3 DNA follows: TGTGCCAGCACCCTCGGGTTAGGGGGCCTGACGAACACTGAAGCTTTCTTT. Its translation: CASTLGLGGLTNTEAFF. The rearrangement joins TRBV7-9 to TRBJ1-1; 7 bases are a match to TRBD1. CDR1 SEHNR and CDR2 FQNEAQ come from the germline V gene (reference sequence). J was trimmed by 1 base and V by 7 bases; bases with no gene match: 15. This CDR3 comprises 17 residues.

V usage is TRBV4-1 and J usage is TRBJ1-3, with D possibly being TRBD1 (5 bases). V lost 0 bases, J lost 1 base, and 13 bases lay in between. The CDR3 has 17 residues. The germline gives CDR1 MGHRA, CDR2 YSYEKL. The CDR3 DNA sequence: TGCGCCAGCAGCCAAGAACGGGGGGTGTTTTCTGGAAACACCATATATTTT. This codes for CASSQERGVFSGNTIYF.

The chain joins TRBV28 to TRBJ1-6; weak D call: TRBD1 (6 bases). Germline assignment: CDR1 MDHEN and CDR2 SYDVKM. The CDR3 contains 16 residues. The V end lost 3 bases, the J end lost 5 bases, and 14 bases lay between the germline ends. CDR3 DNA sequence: TGTGCCAGCAGTTTTAATCAGGGACACAATAATTCACCCCTCCACTTT. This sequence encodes CASSFNQGHNNSPLHF.

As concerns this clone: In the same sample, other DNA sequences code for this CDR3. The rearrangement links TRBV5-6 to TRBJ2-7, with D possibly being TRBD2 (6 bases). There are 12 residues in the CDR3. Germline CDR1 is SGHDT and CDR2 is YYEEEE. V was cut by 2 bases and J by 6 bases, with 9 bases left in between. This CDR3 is CASSLAGGEQYF. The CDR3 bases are TGTGCCAGCAGCTTAGCCGGGGGCGAGCAGTACTTC.

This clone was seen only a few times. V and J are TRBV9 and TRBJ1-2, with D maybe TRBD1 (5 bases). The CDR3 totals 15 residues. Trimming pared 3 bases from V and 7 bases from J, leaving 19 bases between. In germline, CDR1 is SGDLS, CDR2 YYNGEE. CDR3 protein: CASSGSVPGGRGYTF. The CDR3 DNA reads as TGTGCCAGCAGCGGGAGTGTCCCGGGGGGACGTGGCTACACCTTC. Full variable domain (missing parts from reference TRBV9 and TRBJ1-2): DSGVTQTPKHLITATGQRVTLRCSPRSGDLSVYWYQQSLDQGLQFLIQYYNGEERAKGNILERFSAQQFPDLHSELNLSSLELGDSALYFCASSGSVPGGRGYTFGSGTRLTVV.

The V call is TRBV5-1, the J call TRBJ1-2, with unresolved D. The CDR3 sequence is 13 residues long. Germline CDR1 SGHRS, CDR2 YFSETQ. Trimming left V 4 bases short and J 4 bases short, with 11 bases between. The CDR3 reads CASSQEGPYGYTF. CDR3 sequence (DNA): TGCGCCAGCAGCCAGGAGGGTCCCTATGGCTACACCTTC.

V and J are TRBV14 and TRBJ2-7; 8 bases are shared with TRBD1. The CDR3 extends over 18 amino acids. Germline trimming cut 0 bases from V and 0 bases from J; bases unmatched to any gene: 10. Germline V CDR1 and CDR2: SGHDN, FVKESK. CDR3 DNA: TGTGCCAGCAGCCAAGATAGGAGACAGGGGATTGACTCCTACGAGCAGTACTTC. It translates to CASSQDRRQGIDSYEQYF.

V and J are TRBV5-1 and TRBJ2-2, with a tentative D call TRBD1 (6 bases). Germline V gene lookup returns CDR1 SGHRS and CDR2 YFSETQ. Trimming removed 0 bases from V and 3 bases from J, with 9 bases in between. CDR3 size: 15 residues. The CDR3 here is CASSLATGYTGELFF. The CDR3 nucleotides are TGCGCCAGCAGCTTGGCGACAGGTTACACCGGGGAGCTGTTTTTT.

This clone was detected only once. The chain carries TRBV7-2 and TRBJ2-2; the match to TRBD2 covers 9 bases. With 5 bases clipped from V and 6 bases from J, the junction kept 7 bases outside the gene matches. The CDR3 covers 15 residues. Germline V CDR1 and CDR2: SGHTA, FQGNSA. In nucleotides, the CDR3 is TGTGCCAGCAGCCCTAGCGGGATTTACTCCGGGGAGCTGTTTTTT. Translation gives CASSPSGIYSGELFF. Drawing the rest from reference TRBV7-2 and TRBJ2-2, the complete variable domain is GAGVSQSPSNKVTEKGKDVELRCDPISGHTALYWYRQSLGQGLEFLIYFQGNSAPDKSGLPSDRFSAERTGGSVSTLTIQRTQQEDSAVYLCASSPSGIYSGELFFGEGSRLTVL.

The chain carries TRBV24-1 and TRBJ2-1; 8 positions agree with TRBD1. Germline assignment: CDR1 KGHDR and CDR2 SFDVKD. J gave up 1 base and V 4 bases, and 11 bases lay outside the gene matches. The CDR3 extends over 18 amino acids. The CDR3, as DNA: TGTGCCACCAGTGACCTACCCCGGACAGGGAGATCCTACAATGAGCAGTTCTTC. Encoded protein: CATSDLPRTGRSYNEQFF.

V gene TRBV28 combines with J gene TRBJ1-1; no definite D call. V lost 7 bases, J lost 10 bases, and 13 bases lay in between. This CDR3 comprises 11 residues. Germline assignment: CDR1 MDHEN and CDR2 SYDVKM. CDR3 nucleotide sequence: TGTGCCAGCACCAAGACATTTGGAGCTTTCTTT. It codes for CASTKTFGAFF.

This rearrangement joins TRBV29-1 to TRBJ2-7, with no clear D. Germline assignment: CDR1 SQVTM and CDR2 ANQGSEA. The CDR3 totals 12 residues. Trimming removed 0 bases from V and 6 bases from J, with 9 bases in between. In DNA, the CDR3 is TGCAGCGTTGAAGAAGTCAGTTCCGAGCAGTACTTC. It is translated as CSVEEVSSEQYF.

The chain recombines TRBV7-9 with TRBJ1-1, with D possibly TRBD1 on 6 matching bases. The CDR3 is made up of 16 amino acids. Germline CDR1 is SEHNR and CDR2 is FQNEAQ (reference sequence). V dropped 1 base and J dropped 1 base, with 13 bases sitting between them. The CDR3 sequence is CASSLGGRVWNTEAFF. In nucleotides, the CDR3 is TGTGCCAGCAGCTTAGGGGGGCGGGTCTGGAACACTGAAGCTTTCTTT.

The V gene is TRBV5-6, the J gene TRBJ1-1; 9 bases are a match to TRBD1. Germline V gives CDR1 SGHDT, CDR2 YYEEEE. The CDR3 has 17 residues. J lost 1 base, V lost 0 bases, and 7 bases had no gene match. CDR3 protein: CASSLGGQGPENTEAFF. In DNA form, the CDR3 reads TGTGCCAGCAGCTTGGGGGGACAGGGACCCGAGAACACTGAAGCTTTCTTT.

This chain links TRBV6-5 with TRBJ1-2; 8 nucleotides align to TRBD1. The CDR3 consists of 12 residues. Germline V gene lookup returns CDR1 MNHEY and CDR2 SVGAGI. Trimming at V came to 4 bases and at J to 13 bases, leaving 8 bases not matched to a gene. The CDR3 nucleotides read TGTGCCAGCAGTTTCCGGACAGGGAGTATCACCTTC. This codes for CASSFRTGSITF.

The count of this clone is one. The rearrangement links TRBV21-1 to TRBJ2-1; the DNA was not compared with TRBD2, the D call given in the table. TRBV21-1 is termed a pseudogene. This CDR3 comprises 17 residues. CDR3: CASSPPPLAVCYNEQFF. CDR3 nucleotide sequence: TGTGCCAGCAGCCCCCCCCCTCTAGCGGTGTGCTACAATGAGCAGTTCTTC.

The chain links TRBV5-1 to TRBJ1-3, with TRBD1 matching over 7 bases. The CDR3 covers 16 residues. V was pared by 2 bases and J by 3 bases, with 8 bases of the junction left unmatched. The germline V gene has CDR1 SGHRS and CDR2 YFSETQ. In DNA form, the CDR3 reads TGCGCCAGCAGCTTCGACCCAGGGGGTATTGGAAACACCATATATTTT. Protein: CASSFDPGGIGNTIYF. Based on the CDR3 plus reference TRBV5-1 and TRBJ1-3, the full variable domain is KAGVTQTPRYLIKTRGQQVTLSCSPISGHRSVSWYQQTPGQGLQFLFEYFSETQRNKGNFPGRFSGRQFSNSRSEMNVSTLELGDSALYLCASSFDPGGIGNTIYFGEGSWLTVV.

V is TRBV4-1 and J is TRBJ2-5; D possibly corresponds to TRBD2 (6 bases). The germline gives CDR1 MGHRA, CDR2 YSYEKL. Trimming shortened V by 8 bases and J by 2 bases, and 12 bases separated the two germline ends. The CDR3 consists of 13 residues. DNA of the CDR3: TGCGCCAGCCGGGAGACAGCTCAAGAGACCCAGTACTTC. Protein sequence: CASRETAQETQYF.

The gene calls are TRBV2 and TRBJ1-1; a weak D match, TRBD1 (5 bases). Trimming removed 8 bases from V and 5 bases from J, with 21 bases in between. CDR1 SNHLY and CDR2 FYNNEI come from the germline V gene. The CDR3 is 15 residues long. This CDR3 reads CASPEGSAGRTEAFF. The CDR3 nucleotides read TGTGCCAGCCCGGAAGGTTCGGCAGGGAGGACTGAAGCTTTCTTT.

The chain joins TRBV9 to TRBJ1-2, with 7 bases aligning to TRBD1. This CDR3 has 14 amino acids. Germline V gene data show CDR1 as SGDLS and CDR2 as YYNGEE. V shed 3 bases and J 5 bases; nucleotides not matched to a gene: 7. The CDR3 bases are TGTGCCAGCAGCGAGGGGACCAGGGGGTATGGCTACACCTTC. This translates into CASSEGTRGYGYTF.

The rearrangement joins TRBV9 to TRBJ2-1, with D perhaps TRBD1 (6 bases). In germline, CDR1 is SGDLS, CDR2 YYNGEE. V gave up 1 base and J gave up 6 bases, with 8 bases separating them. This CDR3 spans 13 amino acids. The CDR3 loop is CASSVWGPNEQFF. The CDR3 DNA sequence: TGTGCCAGCAGCGTATGGGGGCCCAATGAGCAGTTCTTC.